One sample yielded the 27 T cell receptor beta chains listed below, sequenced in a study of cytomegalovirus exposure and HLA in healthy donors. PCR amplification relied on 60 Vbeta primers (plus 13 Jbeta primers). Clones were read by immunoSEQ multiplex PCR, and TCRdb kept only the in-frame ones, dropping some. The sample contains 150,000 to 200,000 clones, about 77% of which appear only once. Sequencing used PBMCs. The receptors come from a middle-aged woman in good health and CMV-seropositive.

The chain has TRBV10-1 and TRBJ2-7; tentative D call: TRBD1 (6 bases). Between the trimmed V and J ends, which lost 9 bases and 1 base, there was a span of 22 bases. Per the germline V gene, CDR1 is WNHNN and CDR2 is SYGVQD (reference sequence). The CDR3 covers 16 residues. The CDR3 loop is CASSEETGAISYEQYF. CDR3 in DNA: TGCGCCAGTTCGGAAGAGACAGGCGCAATATCCTACGAGCAGTACTTC.

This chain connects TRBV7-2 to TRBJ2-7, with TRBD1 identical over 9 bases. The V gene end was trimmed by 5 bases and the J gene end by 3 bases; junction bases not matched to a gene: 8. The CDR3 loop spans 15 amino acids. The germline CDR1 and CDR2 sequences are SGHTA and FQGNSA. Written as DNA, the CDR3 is TGTGCCAGCAGCCCCGCCGGGACAGGGATCTACGAGCAGTACTTC. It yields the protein CASSPAGTGIYEQYF.

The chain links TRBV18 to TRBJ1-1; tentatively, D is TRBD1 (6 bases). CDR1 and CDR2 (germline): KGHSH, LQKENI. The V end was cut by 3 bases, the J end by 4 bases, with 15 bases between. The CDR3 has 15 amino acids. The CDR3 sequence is CASSPLQGMGTEAFF. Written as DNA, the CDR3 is TGTGCCAGCTCACCGCTACAGGGCATGGGCACTGAAGCTTTCTTT.

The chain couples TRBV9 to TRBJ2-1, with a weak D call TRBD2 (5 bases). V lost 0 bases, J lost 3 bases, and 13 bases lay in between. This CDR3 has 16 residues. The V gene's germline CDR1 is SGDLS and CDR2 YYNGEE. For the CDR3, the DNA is TGTGCCAGCAGCGTAGGAATAACGGGGAGCTACAATGAGCAGTTCTTC. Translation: CASSVGITGSYNEQFF.

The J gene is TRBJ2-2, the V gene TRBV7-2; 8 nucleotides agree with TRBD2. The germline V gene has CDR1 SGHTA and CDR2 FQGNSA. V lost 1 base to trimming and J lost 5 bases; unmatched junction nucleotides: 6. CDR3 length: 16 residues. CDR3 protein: CASSLVPGGRTGELFF. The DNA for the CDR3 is TGTGCCAGCAGCTTAGTTCCGGGAGGGAGGACCGGGGAGCTGTTTTTT.

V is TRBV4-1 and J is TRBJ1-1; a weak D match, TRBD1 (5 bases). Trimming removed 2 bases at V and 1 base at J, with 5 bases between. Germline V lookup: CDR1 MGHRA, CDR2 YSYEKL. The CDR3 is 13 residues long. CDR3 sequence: CASSQTGNTEAFF. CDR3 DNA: TGCGCCAGCAGCCAAACAGGGAACACTGAAGCTTTCTTT.

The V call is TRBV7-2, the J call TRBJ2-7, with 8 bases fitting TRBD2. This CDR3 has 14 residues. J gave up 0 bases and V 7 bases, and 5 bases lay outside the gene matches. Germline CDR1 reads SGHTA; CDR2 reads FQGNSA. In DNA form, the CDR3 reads TGTGCCAGCAACCCGGGGGGGAGCTCCTACGAGCAGTACTTC. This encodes CASNPGGSSYEQYF.

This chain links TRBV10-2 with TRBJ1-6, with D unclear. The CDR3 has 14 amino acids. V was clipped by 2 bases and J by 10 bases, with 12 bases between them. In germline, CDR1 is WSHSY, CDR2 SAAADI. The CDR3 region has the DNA TGCGCCAGCAGTGAGGAGGAAATTTCATCACCCCTCCACTTT. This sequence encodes CASSEEEISSPLHF.

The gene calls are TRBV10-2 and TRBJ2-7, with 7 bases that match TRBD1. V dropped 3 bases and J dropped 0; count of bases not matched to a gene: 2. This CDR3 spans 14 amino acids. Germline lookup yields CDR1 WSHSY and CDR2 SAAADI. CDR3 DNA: TGCGCCAGCAGTGAACAGGGGAGCTCCTACGAGCAGTACTTC. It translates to CASSEQGSSYEQYF.

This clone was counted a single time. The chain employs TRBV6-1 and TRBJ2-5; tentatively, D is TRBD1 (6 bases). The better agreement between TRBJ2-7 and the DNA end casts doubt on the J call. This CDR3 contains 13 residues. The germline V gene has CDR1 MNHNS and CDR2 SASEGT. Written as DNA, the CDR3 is TGTGCCAGCAGTACAGGGTTTGCCTACGAGCAGTACTTC. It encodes CASSTGFAYEQYF.

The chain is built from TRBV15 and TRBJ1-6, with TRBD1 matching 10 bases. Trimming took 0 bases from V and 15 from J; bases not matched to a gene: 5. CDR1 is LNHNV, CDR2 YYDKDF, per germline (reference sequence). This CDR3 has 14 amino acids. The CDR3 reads CATSRDGTGDHLHF. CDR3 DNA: TGTGCCACCAGCAGAGATGGGACAGGGGATCACCTCCACTTT.

CDR3 coding DNA: TGTGCCACCAGCAGGGGGACAGGGGGGGTTTCAACTAATGAAAAACTGTTTTTT. Amino acid sequence: CATSRGTGGVSTNEKLFF. This chain links TRBV15 with TRBJ1-4, with 11 nucleotides matching TRBD1. V shed 3 bases and J 0 bases; nucleotides not matched to a gene: 6. CDR1 LNHNV and CDR2 YYDKDF come from the germline V gene (reference sequence). The CDR3 totals 18 residues.

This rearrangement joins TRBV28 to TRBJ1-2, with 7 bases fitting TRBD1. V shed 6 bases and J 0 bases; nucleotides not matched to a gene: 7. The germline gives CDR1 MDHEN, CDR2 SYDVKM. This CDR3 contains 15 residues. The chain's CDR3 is CASRFEGAPNYGYTF. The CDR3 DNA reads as TGTGCCAGCAGATTTGAGGGGGCCCCTAACTATGGCTACACCTTC.

The CDR3 protein is CASSYSLAGESYEQYF. As DNA, the CDR3 is TGTGCCAGCAGTTACTCCCTGGCGGGAGAATCCTACGAGCAGTACTTC. V usage is TRBV6-5 and J usage is TRBJ2-7, with 7 bases that match TRBD2. The CDR3 is 16 amino acids. Unmatched junction bases numbered 6, after V lost 0 bases and J lost 1 base. Germline V lookup: CDR1 MNHEY, CDR2 SVGAGI.

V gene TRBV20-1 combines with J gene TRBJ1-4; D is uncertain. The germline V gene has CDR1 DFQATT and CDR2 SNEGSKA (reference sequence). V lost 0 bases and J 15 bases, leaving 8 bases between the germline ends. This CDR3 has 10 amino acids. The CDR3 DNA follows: TGCAGTGCTAGAGAGGAGGAGGTGTTTTTT. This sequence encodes CSAREEEVFF.

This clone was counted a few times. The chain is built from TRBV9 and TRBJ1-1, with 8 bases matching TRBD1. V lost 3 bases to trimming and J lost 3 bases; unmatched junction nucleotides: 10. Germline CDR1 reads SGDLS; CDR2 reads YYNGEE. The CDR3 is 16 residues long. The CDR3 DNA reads TGTGCCAGCAGCGCCCACCTGACAGGGGAATACACTGAAGCTTTCTTT. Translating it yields CASSAHLTGEYTEAFF. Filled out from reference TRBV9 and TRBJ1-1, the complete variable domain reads DSGVTQTPKHLITATGQRVTLRCSPRSGDLSVYWYQQSLDQGLQFLIQYYNGEERAKGNILERFSAQQFPDLHSELNLSSLELGDSALYFCASSAHLTGEYTEAFFGQGTRLTVV.

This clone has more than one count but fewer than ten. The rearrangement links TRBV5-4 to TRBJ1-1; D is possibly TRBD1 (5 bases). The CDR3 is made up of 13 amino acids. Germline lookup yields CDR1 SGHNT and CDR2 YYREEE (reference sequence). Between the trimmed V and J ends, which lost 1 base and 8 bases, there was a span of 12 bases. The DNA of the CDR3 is TGTGCCAGCAGCTTGAGTGGGGCGGCCGAAGCTTTCTTT. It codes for CASSLSGAAEAFF. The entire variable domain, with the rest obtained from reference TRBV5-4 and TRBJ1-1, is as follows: ETGVTQSPTHLIKTRGQQVTLRCSSQSGHNTVSWYQQALGQGPQFIFQYYREEENGRGNFPPRFSGLQFPNYSSELNVNALELDDSALYLCASSLSGAAEAFFGQGTRLTVV.

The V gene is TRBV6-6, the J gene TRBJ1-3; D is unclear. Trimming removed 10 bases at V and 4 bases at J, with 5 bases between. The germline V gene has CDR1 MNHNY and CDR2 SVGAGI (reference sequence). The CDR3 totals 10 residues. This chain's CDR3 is CATKGNTIYF. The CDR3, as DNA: TGTGCCACCAAAGGAAACACCATATATTTT.

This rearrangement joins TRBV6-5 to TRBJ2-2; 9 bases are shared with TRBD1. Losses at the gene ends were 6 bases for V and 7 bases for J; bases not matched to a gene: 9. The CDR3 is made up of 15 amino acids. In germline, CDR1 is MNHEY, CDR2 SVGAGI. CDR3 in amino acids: CASRRPGQGRGELFF. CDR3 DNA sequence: TGTGCCAGCAGACGTCCGGGACAGGGACGCGGGGAGCTGTTTTTT.

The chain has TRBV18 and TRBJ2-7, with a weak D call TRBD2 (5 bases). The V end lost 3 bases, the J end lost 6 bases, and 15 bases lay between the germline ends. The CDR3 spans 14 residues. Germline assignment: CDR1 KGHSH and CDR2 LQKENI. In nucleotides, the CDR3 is TGTGCCAGCTCACCCCCGGAAGGTGCGGGCGAGCAGTACTTC. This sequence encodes CASSPPEGAGEQYF.

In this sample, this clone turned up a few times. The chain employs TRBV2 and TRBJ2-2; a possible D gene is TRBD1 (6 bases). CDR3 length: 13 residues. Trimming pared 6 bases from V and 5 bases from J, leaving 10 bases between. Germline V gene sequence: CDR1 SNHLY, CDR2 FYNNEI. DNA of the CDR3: TGTGCCAGCAGAGTCAGGGGAACCGGGGAGCTGTTTTTT. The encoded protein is CASRVRGTGELFF.

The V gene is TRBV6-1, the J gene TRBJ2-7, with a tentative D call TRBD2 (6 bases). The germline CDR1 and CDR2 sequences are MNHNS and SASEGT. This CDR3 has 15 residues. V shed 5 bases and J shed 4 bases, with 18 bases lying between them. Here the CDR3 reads CASSPLEAGLYEQYF. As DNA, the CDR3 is TGTGCCAGCAGTCCCCTAGAAGCGGGCCTTTACGAGCAGTACTTC.

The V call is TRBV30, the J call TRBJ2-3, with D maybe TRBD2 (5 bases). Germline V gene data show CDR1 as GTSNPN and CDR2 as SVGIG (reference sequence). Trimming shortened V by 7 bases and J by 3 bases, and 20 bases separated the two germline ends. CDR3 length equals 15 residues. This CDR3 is CALKLSGVGTDTQYF. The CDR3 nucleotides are TGTGCCTTAAAGCTGAGCGGTGTAGGAACAGATACGCAGTATTTT.

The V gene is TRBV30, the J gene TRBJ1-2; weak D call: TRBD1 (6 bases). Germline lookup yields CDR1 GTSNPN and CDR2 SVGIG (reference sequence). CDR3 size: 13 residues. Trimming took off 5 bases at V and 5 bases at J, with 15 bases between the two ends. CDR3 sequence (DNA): TGTGCCTGGGGGGAACAGGGAGCTTATGGCTACACCTTC. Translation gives CAWGEQGAYGYTF.

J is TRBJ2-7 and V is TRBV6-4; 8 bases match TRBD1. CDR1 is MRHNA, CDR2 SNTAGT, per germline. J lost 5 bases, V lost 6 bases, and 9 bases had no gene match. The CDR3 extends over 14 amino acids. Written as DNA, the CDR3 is TGTGCCAGCAGACGACGACAGGGGTTCCACGAGCAGTACTTC. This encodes CASRRRQGFHEQYF.

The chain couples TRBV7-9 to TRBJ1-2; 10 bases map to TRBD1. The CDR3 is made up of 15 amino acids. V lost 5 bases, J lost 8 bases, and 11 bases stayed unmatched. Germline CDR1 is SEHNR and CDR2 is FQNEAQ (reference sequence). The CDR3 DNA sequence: TGTGCCAGCAGCCCACAGGGACAGGGGCTACGAGGCTACACCTTC. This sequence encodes CASSPQGQGLRGYTF.

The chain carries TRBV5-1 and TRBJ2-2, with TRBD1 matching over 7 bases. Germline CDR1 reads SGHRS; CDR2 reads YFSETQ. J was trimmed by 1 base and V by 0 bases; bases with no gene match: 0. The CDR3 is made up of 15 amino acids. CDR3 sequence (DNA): TGCGCCAGCAGCTTGGGGACAGGGAACACCGGGGAGCTGTTTTTT. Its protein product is CASSLGTGNTGELFF.